A selection of T cell receptor beta chains follows, all from one sample in a study of CD8 T cells in Susac syndrome. MiXCR, applied by TCRdb to the immunoSEQ multiplex PCR reads, yields one record per CDR3 protein. The repertoire holds hundreds of thousands of distinct CDR3 sequences, with roughly 93% as singletons. What was sequenced was CD4+ T cells from PBMCs. Source of these receptors: a human donor with multiple sclerosis. The CDR3 runs from the conserved cysteine through the conserved F or W. The D gene is left open where the match is weak. For some rows the clone size is stated as once, few or many, or as a class when expanded; others skip it.

TRBJ1-2 | TRBD1 | TRBV29-1 | NA | TGCAGCGTCAGACAGGGAAGGCATGGCTACACCTTC | CSVRQGRHGYTF
TRBJ1-3 | NA | TRBV29-1 | NA | TGCAGCGCCTCCGGAGCGGCTGGAAACACCATATATTTT | CSASGAAGNTIYF
TRBJ2-2 | TRBD2 | TRBV7-9 | NA | TGTGCCAGCAGCCCGTCGGGAGCGGGAGTAACGGGGGAGCTGTTTTTT | CASSPSGAGVTGELFF
TRBJ2-5 | NA | TRBV18 | NA | TGTGCCAGCTCAGCCAGGGTGGAAGAGACCCAGTACTTC | CASSARVEETQYF
TRBJ2-1 | TRBD1 | TRBV3-1 | NA | TGTGCCAGCAGCCAAGATCTAGTCGGGACAGCCTACAATGAGCAGTTCTTC | CASSQDLVGTAYNEQFF
TRBJ2-6 | NA | TRBV29-1 | NA | TGCAGCGTTACTAAATCTGGGGCCAACGTCCTGACTTTC | CSVTKSGANVLTF
TRBJ2-3 | NA | TRBV7-2 | NA | TGTGCCAGCAGCTTAGGGAACTCTCGCACAGATACGCAGTATTTT | CASSLGNSRTDTQYF
TRBJ2-1 | TRBD1 | TRBV30 | once | TGTGCCTGGAGTTCGACAGGGAAGCAGTTCTTC | CAWSSTGKQFF
TRBJ1-5 | NA | TRBV7-9 | NA | TGTGCCAGCAGCTTAGCCGGGAAGCCCCAGCATTTT | CASSLAGKPQHF
TRBJ1-2 | NA | TRBV29-1 | NA | TGCAGCGTTGAGGACGGCTACACCTTC | CSVEDGYTF
TRBJ1-1 | NA | TRBV7-8 | NA | TGTGCCAGCAGCCAACACAGGCCCCAGGGCACTGAAGCTTTCTTT | CASSQHRPQGTEAFF
TRBJ1-1 | TRBD1 | TRBV27 | NA | TGTGCCAGCAGTCCCTGGGAGACAGGGAGGACTGAAGCTTTCTTT | CASSPWETGRTEAFF
TRBJ2-3 | TRBD2 | TRBV5-4 | NA | TGTGCCAGCAGCTCGGGGACTAGCAGCACAGATACGCAGTATTTT | CASSSGTSSTDTQYF
TRBJ2-2 | TRBD2 | TRBV7-8 | NA | TGTGCCAGCAGCTTAAGGACTAGCGAGACCGGGGAGCTGTTTTTT | CASSLRTSETGELFF
TRBJ1-5 | NA | TRBV12-3/TRBV12-4 | NA | TGTGCCAGCAGTTCGGGGGGCACTACGAATCAGCCCCAGCATTTT | CASSSGGTTNQPQHF
TRBJ1-1 | NA | TRBV6-5 | NA | TGTGCCAGCAGAGACGATTTGGGCACTGAAGCTTTCTTT | CASRDDLGTEAFF
TRBJ2-2 | NA | TRBV7-9 | NA | TGTGCCAGCAGCGAAACCGCGGTCACCGGGGAGCTGTTTTTT | CASSETAVTGELFF
TRBJ1-5 | NA | TRBV20-1 | NA | TGCAGTGCTAGAGTTCCCCTCCCAGGGGCGGATTATAGCAATCAGCCCCAGCATTTT | CSARVPLPGADYSNQPQHF
TRBJ2-2 | NA | TRBV7-2 | NA | TGTGCCAGTACCCTTAGGGGGGGAACGAACACCGGGGAGCTGTTTTTT | CASTLRGGTNTGELFF
TRBJ1-4 | TRBD1 | TRBV4-1 | NA | TGCGCCAGCAGCCAGACAGGGGTTAATGAAAAACTGTTTTTT | CASSQTGVNEKLFF
TRBJ2-2 | TRBD2 | TRBV11-3 | NA | TGTGCCAGCAGCTTAGTTTCCGGGAGGGCCGGGGAGCTGTTTTTT | CASSLVSGRAGELFF
TRBJ1-4 | TRBD1 | TRBV3-1 | NA | TGTGCCAGCAGCCCTACAGGGGGCCATGGTGAAAAACTGTTTTTT | CASSPTGGHGEKLFF
TRBJ2-3 | NA | TRBV7-3 | NA | TGTGCCAGCAGCTTAACGTGGGGCGATACGCAGTATTTT | CASSLTWGDTQYF
TRBJ2-7 | NA | TRBV5-4 | NA | TGTGCCAGCAGCTTGGGGACTATCTCCTACGAGCAGTACTTC | CASSLGTISYEQYF
TRBJ2-1 | TRBD1 | TRBV10-3 | NA | TGTGCCATCAGGGGGACAGGGGGTAACTCCTACAATGAGCAGTTCTTC | CAIRGTGGNSYNEQFF
TRBJ1-6 | NA | TRBV18 | NA | TGTGCCAGCTCACCCGGGCCACTTTTTGATAATTCACCCCTCCACTTT | CASSPGPLFDNSPLHF
TRBJ1-2 | NA | TRBV9 | NA | TGTGCCAGCAGCCCAGGGTATGCAACCCATGGCTACACCTTC | CASSPGYATHGYTF
TRBJ1-5 | NA | TRBV13 | NA | TGTGCCAGCAGCTTAAACGGGCCCCAGCATTTT | CASSLNGPQHF
TRBJ1-1 | NA | TRBV19 | NA | TGTGCCAGTAGGTGGGACACCGAGTCGGGTGAAGCTTTCTTT | CASRWDTESGEAFF
TRBJ2-4 | NA | TRBV3-1 | NA | TGTGCCAGCAGCCCCCGAGACCAGGGTCGGATTAAAAACATTCAGTACTTC | CASSPRDQGRIKNIQYF
TRBJ2-5 | NA | TRBV6-4 | NA | TGTGCCAGCAGTGCTAGGTTAGGGGAGACCCAGTACTTC | CASSARLGETQYF
TRBJ2-5 | NA | TRBV12-5 | NA | TGTGCTAGTGGTTTCCAGGGGCCCCAAGAGACCCAGTACTTC | CASGFQGPQETQYF
TRBJ2-1 | TRBD2 | TRBV6-2/TRBV6-3 | NA | TGTGCCAGCACCGAAGGACTAGCGATTGGGGAGCAGTTCTTC | CASTEGLAIGEQFF
TRBJ2-2 | TRBD2 | TRBV30 | NA | TGTGCCTGGAGCGTTGTCGCAGGACTAGCGGGGGGCCCTTACCCCGGGGAGCTGTTTTTT | CAWSVVAGLAGGPYPGELFF
TRBJ1-1 | TRBD1 | TRBV7-2 | NA | TGTGCCAGCAGCTCAGACAGGGGAGGGTACACTGAAGCTTTCTTT | CASSSDRGGYTEAFF
TRBJ2-2 | NA | TRBV6-6 | NA | TGTGCCAGCAGTCCGAGGGAAACCGGGGAGCTGTTTTTT | CASSPRETGELFF
TRBJ2-2 | NA | TRBV12-3/TRBV12-4 | NA | TGTGCCAGCAGTTTCGACCGACTCGCCAACACCGGGGAGCTGTTTTTT | CASSFDRLANTGELFF
TRBJ2-1 | TRBD2 | TRBV29-1 | NA | TGCAGCGTCCCGGGACTAGCGGAAATACAGTTCTTC | CSVPGLAEIQFF
TRBJ1-5 | NA | TRBV27 | NA | TGTGCCAGCAGTAAAGGGAGACCCGGAGTCCAGCCCCAGCATTTT | CASSKGRPGVQPQHF
TRBJ2-1 | NA | TRBV7-3 | NA | TGTGCCAGCAGCTTAACTCGGACGGGGTCCTACAATGAGCAGTTCTTC | CASSLTRTGSYNEQFF
TRBJ2-2 | NA | TRBV15 | NA | TGTGCCACTTCGCAGGGGTACTCCGGGGAGCTGTTTTTT | CATSQGYSGELFF
TRBJ2-5 | NA | TRBV2 | few | TGTGCCAGCAGTCGGGGAAGGGAAGAGACCCAGTACTTC | CASSRGREETQYF